These 8 T cell receptor beta chains were all obtained from the same sample, sequenced in a study of T cell responses to AZD1222 COVID-19 vaccine. The protocol was immunoSEQ multiplex PCR, while the TCRdb copy is restricted to in-frame clones and leaves out a portion. Among around 120,000 clones listed, 87% were seen once. Source: peripheral blood, taken on day 0 of AZD1222 vaccination. Receptors originate from an adult in good health.

This chain links TRBV15 with TRBJ1-5; 8 bases match TRBD1. V shed 3 bases and J 5 bases; nucleotides not matched to a gene: 6. This CDR3 spans 15 amino acids. Germline V gene data show CDR1 as LNHNV and CDR2 as YYDKDF (reference sequence). The CDR3 nucleotides read TGTGCCACCAGCAGGCTGGGACAGGAACATCAGCCCCAGCATTTT. Translated: CATSRLGQEHQPQHF.

The chain links TRBV12-3 or TRBV12-4 to TRBJ1-3; D gene unclear. The V end was cut by 6 bases, the J end by 6 bases, with 12 bases between. CDR3 length: 13 amino acids. The CDR3 DNA reads TGTGCCAGCAGCCCCGCCAGGTTAAACACCATATATTTT. Translation gives CASSPARLNTIYF.

V is TRBV9 and J is TRBJ2-3, with 9 bases identical to TRBD1. The CDR3 is made up of 16 amino acids. J was trimmed by 6 bases and V by 1 base; bases with no gene match: 9. CDR1 and CDR2 (germline): SGDLS, YYNGEE. The CDR3 DNA sequence: TGTGCCAGCAGCGTATCCCCGGACAGGGGAGTGGATACGCAGTATTTT. Its translation is CASSVSPDRGVDTQYF.

The CDR3 region is CASSLTGTSEAFF. The CDR3 region has the DNA TGTGCCAGCAGCTTAACCGGGACCTCTGAAGCTTTCTTT. The chain links TRBV7-3 to TRBJ1-1; the D gene is possibly TRBD1 (5 bases). V was cut by 0 bases and J by 6 bases, with 8 bases left in between. The germline V gene encodes CDR1 SGHTA and CDR2 FQGTGA. The CDR3 spans 13 residues.

The chain is built from TRBV19 and TRBJ1-5; D call uncertain. CDR1 and CDR2 from the germline V gene are LNHDA and SQIVND (reference sequence). CDR3 length equals 16 residues. Trimming shortened V by 3 bases and J by 7 bases, and 19 bases separated the two germline ends. The CDR3 here is CASSIINSWGLQPQHF. The CDR3 nucleotides read TGTGCCAGTAGTATTATTAACTCCTGGGGTTTGCAGCCCCAGCATTTT.

The CDR3 DNA reads as TGTGCCACCAGCAGAGATAACAGGGCCATAGAGACCCAGTACTTC. It is translated as CATSRDNRAIETQYF. The V and J genes are TRBV15 and TRBJ2-5, with D possibly matching TRBD1 (6 bases). V was shortened by 0 bases and J by 4 bases, with 12 bases between the two germline ends. This CDR3 has 15 amino acids. Looked up from germline, CDR1 is LNHNV and CDR2 is YYDKDF (reference sequence).

This clone was observed once. The genes are TRBV6-5 and TRBJ2-1, with D perhaps TRBD1 (6 bases). V was clipped by 4 bases and J by 2 bases, with 12 bases between them. Germline CDR1 reads MNHEY; CDR2 reads SVGAGI. The CDR3 runs to 15 residues. CDR3: CASSSGTPPYNEQFF. DNA of the CDR3: TGTGCCAGCAGTTCCGGGACACCTCCCTACAATGAGCAGTTCTTC.

The chain carries TRBV6-4 and TRBJ1-6; D unresolved. Trimming pared 3 bases from V and 9 bases from J, leaving 9 bases between. Germline CDR1 MRHNA, CDR2 SNTAGT. This CDR3 comprises 13 residues. The CDR3 nucleotides are TGTGCCAGCAGTGATCTGCCGGGTTCACCCCTCCACTTT. Residues: CASSDLPGSPLHF.